This TCR beta chain comes out of a study of response to subunit inactivated influenza vaccine. TCRdb re-called the RT-PCR reads through MiXCR, storing one row per CDR3 protein. The table includes fewer than 650,000 distinct CDR3 sequences, 13% detected once. Overall study findings and caveats: Each seasonal influenza vaccination, the authors suggested, recruits few new T cells.

The sample holds a few counts of this clonotype. Its antigen remains unidentified. Germline V gene data show CDR1 as LNHNV and CDR2 as YYDKDF (reference sequence). The CDR3 contains 15 residues. Trimming pared 6 bases from V and 4 bases from J, leaving 16 bases between. The source is a man aged 50 to 59 who received an inactivated influenza vaccine. The V and J genes are TRBV15 and TRBJ1-5; D is perhaps TRBD1 (6 bases). The starting material was PBMCs from blood, obtained 45 days after vaccination. The CDR3 protein is CATSPGANLNQPQHF. CDR3 bases: TGTGCCACCAGTCCGGGGGCGAATTTGAATCAGCCCCAGCATTTT.